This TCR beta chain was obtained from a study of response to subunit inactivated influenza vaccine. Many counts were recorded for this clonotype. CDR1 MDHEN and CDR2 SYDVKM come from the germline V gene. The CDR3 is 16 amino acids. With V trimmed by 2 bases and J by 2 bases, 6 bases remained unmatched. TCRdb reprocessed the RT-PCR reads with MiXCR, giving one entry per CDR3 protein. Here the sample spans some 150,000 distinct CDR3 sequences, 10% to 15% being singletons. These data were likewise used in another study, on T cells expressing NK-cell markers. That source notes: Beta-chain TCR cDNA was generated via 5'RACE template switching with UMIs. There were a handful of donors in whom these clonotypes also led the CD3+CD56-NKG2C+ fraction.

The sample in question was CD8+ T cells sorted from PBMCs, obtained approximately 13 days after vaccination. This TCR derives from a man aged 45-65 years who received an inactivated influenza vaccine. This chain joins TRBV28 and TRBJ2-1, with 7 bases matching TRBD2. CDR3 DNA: TGTGCCAGCAGTTTACTAGCGGAGTGGACCTACAATGAGCAGTTCTTC. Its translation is CASSLLAEWTYNEQFF. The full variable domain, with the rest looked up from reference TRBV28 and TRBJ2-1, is DVKVTQSSRYLVKRTGEKVFLECVQDMDHENMFWYRQDPGLGLRLIYFSYDVKMKEKGDIPEGYSVSREKKERFSLILESASTNQTSMYLCASSLLAEWTYNEQFFGPGTRLTVL.